A selection of T cell receptor beta chains follows, all from one sample in a study of cytomegalovirus exposure and HLA in healthy donors. Assay used: immunoSEQ multiplex PCR; TCRdb lists only in-frame clones, some missing. The data contain approximately 150,000 clones, roughly 85% of them seen just once; the ten biggest clones take up nearly 6.5%. The sequencing sample was made of PBMCs. All receptors derive from a man aged 35 to 55 in good health and CMV-seropositive. Each CDR3 is given with its conserved first and last residue. Fields, in order: clone size, V gene, CDR3 length, J gene, D gene, CDR3 DNA, CDR3 protein. A D gene is named only where the DNA matches it firmly. Not every row has a clone size; where given, it reads once, few, many or a size class.

clone_size: NA; v_call: TRBV15; cdr3_length: 15; j_call: TRBJ2-5; d_call: NA; cdr3_nt: TGTGCCACCAGCAGAGTAAACGGGATCCGACAGACCCAGTACTTC; cdr3_aa: CATSRVNGIRQTQYF
clone_size: NA; v_call: TRBV14; cdr3_length: 19; j_call: TRBJ1-3; d_call: NA; cdr3_nt: TGTGCCAGCAGCCAAGAACGCACGGTCTCGGTAAGCTCTGGAAACACCATATATTTT; cdr3_aa: CASSQERTVSVSSGNTIYF
clone_size: NA; v_call: TRBV11-3; cdr3_length: 13; j_call: TRBJ2-7; d_call: NA; cdr3_nt: TGTGCCAGCAGTTGGACATCTCTCAGCGAGCAGTACTTC; cdr3_aa: CASSWTSLSEQYF
clone_size: NA; v_call: TRBV7-2; cdr3_length: 14; j_call: TRBJ2-1; d_call: TRBD1; cdr3_nt: TGTGCCAGCAGCCCTTCCAGGGGGCTGAGGGAGCAGTTCTTC; cdr3_aa: CASSPSRGLREQFF
clone_size: NA; v_call: TRBV7-8; cdr3_length: 17; j_call: TRBJ2-7; d_call: TRBD2; cdr3_nt: TGTGCCAGCAGCCCCTCCCCCCGGCTAGCGGGAACATCCGAGCAGTACTTC; cdr3_aa: CASSPSPRLAGTSEQYF
clone_size: few; v_call: TRBV7-2; cdr3_length: 16; j_call: TRBJ2-1; d_call: TRBD2; cdr3_nt: TGTGCCAGCAGCTTATGGGCTAGCGGAACATACAATGAGCAGTTCTTC; cdr3_aa: CASSLWASGTYNEQFF
clone_size: NA; v_call: TRBV6-1; cdr3_length: 11; j_call: TRBJ2-1; d_call: NA; cdr3_nt: TGTGCCAGCAGTGATAGGGGGGAGCAGTTCTTC; cdr3_aa: CASSDRGEQFF
clone_size: NA; v_call: TRBV6-1; cdr3_length: 16; j_call: TRBJ2-1; d_call: TRBD2; cdr3_nt: TGTGCCAGCAGTGATCCTAGCGGGAGGGCCCTCTCTGAGCAGTTCTTC; cdr3_aa: CASSDPSGRALSEQFF
clone_size: NA; v_call: TRBV2; cdr3_length: 13; j_call: TRBJ1-2; d_call: NA; cdr3_nt: TGTGCCAGCAGGGGCAGGGTTAACTATGGCTACACCTTC; cdr3_aa: CASRGRVNYGYTF
clone_size: NA; v_call: TRBV27; cdr3_length: 16; j_call: TRBJ2-5; d_call: NA; cdr3_nt: TGTGCCAGCAGTTTGGCCCCCGGGAGAAGGGAAGAGACCCAGTACTTC; cdr3_aa: CASSLAPGRREETQYF
clone_size: NA; v_call: TRBV11-3; cdr3_length: 14; j_call: TRBJ1-1; d_call: TRBD1; cdr3_nt: TGTGCCAGCAGGGAAGGGACAGTCTTAACTGAAGCTTTCTTT; cdr3_aa: CASREGTVLTEAFF
clone_size: NA; v_call: TRBV4-2; cdr3_length: 15; j_call: TRBJ2-7; d_call: TRBD2; cdr3_nt: TGTGCCAGCAGCCCTATAGCGGGATCAAACTACGAGCAGTACTTC; cdr3_aa: CASSPIAGSNYEQYF
clone_size: NA; v_call: TRBV7-9; cdr3_length: 15; j_call: TRBJ1-6; d_call: TRBD1; cdr3_nt: TGTGCCAGCAGCGTTGGACAGGGCTATAATTCACCCCTCCACTTT; cdr3_aa: CASSVGQGYNSPLHF
clone_size: NA; v_call: TRBV5-1; cdr3_length: 15; j_call: TRBJ1-1; d_call: NA; cdr3_nt: TGCGCCAGCAGCCTCACCGGGACAAGGAACACTGAAGCTTTCTTT; cdr3_aa: CASSLTGTRNTEAFF
clone_size: NA; v_call: TRBV7-9; cdr3_length: 15; j_call: TRBJ2-5; d_call: TRBD1; cdr3_nt: TGTGCCAGCAGCTTAGGACAGGGTGTGTCGGAGACCCAGTACTTC; cdr3_aa: CASSLGQGVSETQYF
clone_size: few; v_call: TRBV28; cdr3_length: 15; j_call: TRBJ2-5; d_call: TRBD2; cdr3_nt: TGTGCCAGCAGTTTGGGTGGCGGGGGAGGAGAGACCCAGTACTTC; cdr3_aa: CASSLGGGGGETQYF
clone_size: NA; v_call: TRBV7-8; cdr3_length: 16; j_call: TRBJ2-1; d_call: NA; cdr3_nt: TGTGCCAGCAGCTTAGATGTGGAGGTGGCCTACAATGAGCAGTTCTTC; cdr3_aa: CASSLDVEVAYNEQFF
clone_size: NA; v_call: TRBV27; cdr3_length: 13; j_call: TRBJ1-2; d_call: TRBD1; cdr3_nt: TGTGCCAGCAGTTTCCGGACAGGGGTTGGCTACACCTTC; cdr3_aa: CASSFRTGVGYTF
clone_size: NA; v_call: TRBV10-2; cdr3_length: 14; j_call: TRBJ2-5; d_call: TRBD2; cdr3_nt: TGCGCCAGCGGGAGCGGGAGGGCCGGAGAGACCCAGTACTTC; cdr3_aa: CASGSGRAGETQYF
clone_size: NA; v_call: TRBV10-3; cdr3_length: 19; j_call: TRBJ2-7; d_call: NA; cdr3_nt: TGTGCCATCAGTGATTTAAGGATCGGTAGCGGACGTAGCTCCTACGAGCAGTACTTC; cdr3_aa: CAISDLRIGSGRSSYEQYF
clone_size: NA; v_call: TRBV14; cdr3_length: 14; j_call: TRBJ1-3; d_call: NA; cdr3_nt: TGTGCCAGCAGCCAACAAGGGGTGGGAAACACCATATATTTT; cdr3_aa: CASSQQGVGNTIYF
clone_size: NA; v_call: TRBV5-1; cdr3_length: 15; j_call: TRBJ1-5; d_call: NA; cdr3_nt: TGCGCCAGCAGAGGAGACCCGTATAGCAATCAGCCCCAGCATTTT; cdr3_aa: CASRGDPYSNQPQHF
clone_size: few; v_call: TRBV5-4; cdr3_length: 15; j_call: TRBJ2-1; d_call: NA; cdr3_nt: TGTGCCAGCAGCACCGCGACAGGCCCAAACAATGAGCAGTTCTTC; cdr3_aa: CASSTATGPNNEQFF
clone_size: NA; v_call: TRBV28; cdr3_length: 15; j_call: TRBJ2-7; d_call: TRBD1; cdr3_nt: TGTGCCAGCAGTGTCAGGACAGGGGGAATGGGGGAGCAGTACTTC; cdr3_aa: CASSVRTGGMGEQYF
clone_size: NA; v_call: TRBV11-3; cdr3_length: 15; j_call: TRBJ2-7; d_call: NA; cdr3_nt: TGTGCCAGCTCCTTTCCTTATTTCGGGAACCACGAGCAGTACTTC; cdr3_aa: CASSFPYFGNHEQYF
clone_size: NA; v_call: TRBV25-1; cdr3_length: 15; j_call: TRBJ2-3; d_call: TRBD1; cdr3_nt: TGTGCCAGCAGTGGACAGGGGGGGAGCACAGATACGCAGTATTTT; cdr3_aa: CASSGQGGSTDTQYF
clone_size: NA; v_call: TRBV27; cdr3_length: 13; j_call: TRBJ1-6; d_call: NA; cdr3_nt: TGTGCCAGTAGAACAGGGATTAATTCACCCCTCCACTTT; cdr3_aa: CASRTGINSPLHF
clone_size: NA; v_call: TRBV5-1; cdr3_length: 13; j_call: TRBJ1-4; d_call: NA; cdr3_nt: TGCGCCAGCAGATTCCAGGGCTCGGAAAAACTGTTTTTT; cdr3_aa: CASRFQGSEKLFF